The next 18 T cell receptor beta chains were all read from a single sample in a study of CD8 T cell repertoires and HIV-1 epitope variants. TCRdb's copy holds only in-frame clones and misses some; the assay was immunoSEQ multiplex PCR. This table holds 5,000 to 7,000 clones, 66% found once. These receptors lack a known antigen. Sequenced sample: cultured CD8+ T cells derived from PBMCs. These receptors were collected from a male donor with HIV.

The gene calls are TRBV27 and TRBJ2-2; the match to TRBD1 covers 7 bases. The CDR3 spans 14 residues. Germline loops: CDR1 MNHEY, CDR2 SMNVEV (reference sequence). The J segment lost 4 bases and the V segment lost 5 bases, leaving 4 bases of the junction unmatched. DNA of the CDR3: TGTGCCAGCAGTCTCAGGGGGAGCACCGGGGAGCTGTTTTTT. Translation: CASSLRGSTGELFF.

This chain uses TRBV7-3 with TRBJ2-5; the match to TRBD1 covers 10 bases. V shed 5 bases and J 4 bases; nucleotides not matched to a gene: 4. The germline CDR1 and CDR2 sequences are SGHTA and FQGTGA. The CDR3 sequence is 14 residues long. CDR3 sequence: CASSPGQGLETQYF. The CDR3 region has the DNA TGTGCCAGCAGCCCGGGACAGGGGTTAGAGACCCAGTACTTC.

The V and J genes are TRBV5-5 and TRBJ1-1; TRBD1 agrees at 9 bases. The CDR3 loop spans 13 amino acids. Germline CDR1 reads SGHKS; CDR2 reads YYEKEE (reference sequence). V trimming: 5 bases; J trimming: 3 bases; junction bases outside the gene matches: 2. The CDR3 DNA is TGTGCCAGCAGTCGGACAGGGGACACTGAAGCTTTCTTT. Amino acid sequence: CASSRTGDTEAFF.

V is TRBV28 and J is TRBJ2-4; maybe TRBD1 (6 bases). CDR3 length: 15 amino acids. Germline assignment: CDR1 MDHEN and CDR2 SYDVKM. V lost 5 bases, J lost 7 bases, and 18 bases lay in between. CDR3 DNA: TGTGCCAGCAGTGCGGATCAGACAGGCAATAACATTCAGTACTTC. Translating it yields CASSADQTGNNIQYF.

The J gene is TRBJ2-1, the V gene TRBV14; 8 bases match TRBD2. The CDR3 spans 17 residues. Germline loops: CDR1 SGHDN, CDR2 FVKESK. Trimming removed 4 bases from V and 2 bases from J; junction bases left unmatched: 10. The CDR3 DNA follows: TGTGCCAGCAGCCTCACGGTGGGAGCGGGGGCCTACAATGAGCAGTTCTTC. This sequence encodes CASSLTVGAGAYNEQFF.

The CDR3 protein is CATLGLPADTQYF. CDR3 DNA: TGTGCCACCCTAGGACTGCCGGCAGATACGCAGTATTTT. The chain carries TRBV28 and TRBJ2-3, with D possibly being TRBD2 (5 bases). V was cut by 10 bases and J by 4 bases, with 15 bases left in between. CDR1 is MDHEN and CDR2 is SYDVKM in the germline V gene. CDR3 length: 13 amino acids.

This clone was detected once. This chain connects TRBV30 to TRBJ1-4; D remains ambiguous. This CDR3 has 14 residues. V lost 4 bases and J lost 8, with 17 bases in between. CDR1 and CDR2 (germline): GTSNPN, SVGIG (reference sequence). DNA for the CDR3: TGTGCCTGGAAAGAAGGGTGGCAGGCCGAAAAACTGTTTTTT. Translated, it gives CAWKEGWQAEKLFF.

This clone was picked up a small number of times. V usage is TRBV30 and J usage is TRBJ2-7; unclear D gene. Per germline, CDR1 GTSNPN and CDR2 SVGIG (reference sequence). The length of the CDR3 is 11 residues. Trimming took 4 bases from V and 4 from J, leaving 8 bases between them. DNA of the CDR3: TGTGCCTGGACTAGGGAATACGAGCAGTACTTC. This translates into CAWTREYEQYF.

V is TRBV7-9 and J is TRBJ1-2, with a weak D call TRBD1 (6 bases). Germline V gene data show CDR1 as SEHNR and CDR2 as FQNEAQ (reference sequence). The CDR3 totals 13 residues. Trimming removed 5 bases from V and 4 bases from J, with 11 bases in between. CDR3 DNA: TGTGCCAGCAGCCCGACAGGTAGCTATGGCTACACCTTC. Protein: CASSPTGSYGYTF.

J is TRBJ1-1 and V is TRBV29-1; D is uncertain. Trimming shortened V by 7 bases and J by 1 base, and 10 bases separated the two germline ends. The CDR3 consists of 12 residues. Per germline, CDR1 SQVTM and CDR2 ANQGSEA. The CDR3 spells CSGRLANTEAFF. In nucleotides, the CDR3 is TGCAGCGGAAGGCTGGCGAACACTGAAGCTTTCTTT.

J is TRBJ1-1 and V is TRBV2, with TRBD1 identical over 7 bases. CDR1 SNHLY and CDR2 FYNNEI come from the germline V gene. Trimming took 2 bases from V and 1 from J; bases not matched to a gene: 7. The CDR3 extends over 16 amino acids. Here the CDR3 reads CASSEWSGGGNTEAFF. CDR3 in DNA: TGTGCCAGCAGTGAATGGTCAGGGGGGGGGAACACTGAAGCTTTCTTT.

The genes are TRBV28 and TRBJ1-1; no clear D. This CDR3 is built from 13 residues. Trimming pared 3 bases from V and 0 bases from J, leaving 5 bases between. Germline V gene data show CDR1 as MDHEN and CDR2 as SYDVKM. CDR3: CASSFIMNTEAFF. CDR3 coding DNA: TGTGCCAGCAGTTTTATAATGAACACTGAAGCTTTCTTT.

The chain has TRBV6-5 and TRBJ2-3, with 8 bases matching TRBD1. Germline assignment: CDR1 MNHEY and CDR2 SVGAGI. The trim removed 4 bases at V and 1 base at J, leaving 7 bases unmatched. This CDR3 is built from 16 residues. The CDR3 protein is CASSSTTGDGTDTQYF. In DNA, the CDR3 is TGTGCCAGCAGTTCCACGACAGGGGATGGCACAGATACGCAGTATTTT.

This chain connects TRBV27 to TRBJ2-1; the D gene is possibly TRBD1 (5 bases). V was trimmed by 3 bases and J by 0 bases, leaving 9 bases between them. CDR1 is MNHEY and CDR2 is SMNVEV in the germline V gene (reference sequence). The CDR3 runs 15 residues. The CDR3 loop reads CASSFVRDSYNEQFF. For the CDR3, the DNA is TGTGCCAGCAGTTTTGTCAGGGACTCCTACAATGAGCAGTTCTTC.

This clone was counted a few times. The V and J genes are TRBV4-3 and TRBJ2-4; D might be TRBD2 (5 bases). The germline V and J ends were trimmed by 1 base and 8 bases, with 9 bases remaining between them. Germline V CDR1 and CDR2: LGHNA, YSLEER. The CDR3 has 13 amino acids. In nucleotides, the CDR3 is TGCGCCAGCAGCCAAGGGGTGAGGGACATTCAGTACTTC. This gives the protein CASSQGVRDIQYF.

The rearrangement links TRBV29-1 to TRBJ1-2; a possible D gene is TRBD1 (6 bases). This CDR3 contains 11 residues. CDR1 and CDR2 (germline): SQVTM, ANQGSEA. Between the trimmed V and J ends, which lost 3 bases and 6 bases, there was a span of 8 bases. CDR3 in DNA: TGCAGCGTTGATAGGGGGGATGGCTACACCTTC. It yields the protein CSVDRGDGYTF.

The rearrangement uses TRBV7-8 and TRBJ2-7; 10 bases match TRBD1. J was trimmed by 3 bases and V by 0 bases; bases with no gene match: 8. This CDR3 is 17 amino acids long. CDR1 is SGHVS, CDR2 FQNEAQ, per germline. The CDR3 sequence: CASSLATGQGMDYEQYF. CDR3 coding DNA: TGTGCCAGCAGCTTAGCGACGGGACAGGGGATGGACTACGAGCAGTACTTC.

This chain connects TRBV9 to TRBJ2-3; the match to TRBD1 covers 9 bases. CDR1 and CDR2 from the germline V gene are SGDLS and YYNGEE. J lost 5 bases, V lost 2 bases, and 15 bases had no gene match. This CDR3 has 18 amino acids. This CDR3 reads CASSVSAGTGTERDTQYF. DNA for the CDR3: TGTGCCAGCAGCGTTTCAGCCGGGACAGGGACCGAAAGAGATACGCAGTATTTT.